This T cell receptor beta chain was documented in a study of T cell repertoires and HLA-DP antigens. On the study more broadly: Transduced HeLa cells presented HLA-DP to CD4+ T cells.

CDR3 size: 13 residues. Germline lookup yields CDR1 MNHNS and CDR2 SASEGT. Deletions cut 4 bases from V and 5 bases from J, with 12 bases between. TCRdb's copy holds only in-frame clones and misses some; the assay was immunoSEQ multiplex PCR. The repertoire holds some 110,000 clones, with 80% to 95% as singletons. For this clone: Its target is not known.

This chain joins TRBV6-1 and TRBJ2-7; weak D call: TRBD1 (6 bases). The sequence was collected from a woman younger than 30 in good health and CMV-seronegative. Sequenced: CD4+ T cells from PBMCs. DNA of the CDR3: TGTGCCAGCAGTGTAATACAGGGTGACGAGCAGTACTTC. As protein: CASSVIQGDEQYF.